Listed below are T cell receptor beta chains from one sample, sequenced in a study of T cell changes during pregnancy in multiple sclerosis. Assay: immunoSEQ multiplex PCR; the TCRdb copy retains only in-frame clones and omits some. This table holds nearly 110,000 clones, about 90% found once. The sample in question was peripheral blood, obtained in the third trimester of pregnancy. These TCRs come from a female donor in good health, enrolled as a control in a pregnancy study. Both conserved end residues are part of each CDR3. Each record gives: D gene, J gene, clone size, V gene, CDR3 protein, CDR3 DNA. The D gene is left open where the match is weak. Expanded clones are given a class, and other clones once, few, many or no size at all.

>.|TRBJ2-1|.|TRBV5-6
CASAPLTSYNEQFF
TGTGCCAGCGCACCGTTGACATCCTACAATGAGCAGTTCTTC
>.|TRBJ1-5|.|TRBV7-2
CASSPRDTSNQPQHF
TGTGCCAGCAGCCCCCGGGACACTAGCAATCAGCCCCAGCATTTT
>TRBD2|TRBJ2-1|.|TRBV6-5
CASRLSGRAYNEQFF
TGTGCCAGCAGACTTAGCGGGAGGGCCTACAATGAGCAGTTCTTC
>.|TRBJ1-1|once|TRBV7-8
CASSLSTAGTEAFF
TGTGCCAGCAGCTTATCTACGGCCGGGACTGAAGCTTTCTTT
>TRBD1|TRBJ1-4|.|TRBV5-6
CASSLADRADEKLFF
TGTGCCAGCAGCTTGGCGGACAGGGCTGACGAAAAACTGTTTTTT
>TRBD1|TRBJ2-2|.|TRBV7-2
CASSLATGYAGELFF
TGTGCCAGCAGCTTAGCGACAGGGTACGCCGGGGAGCTGTTTTTT
>TRBD2|TRBJ2-3|.|TRBV6-4
CASSDASGVDTQYF
TGTGCCAGCAGTGACGCTAGCGGGGTAGATACGCAGTATTTT
>TRBD1|TRBJ2-7|.|TRBV4-1
CASSPVPGQPREQYF
TGCGCCAGCAGCCCAGTCCCGGGACAGCCCAGGGAGCAGTACTTC
>.|TRBJ1-1|.|TRBV19
CASSRGDTRNTEAFF
TGTGCCAGTAGCAGGGGTGATACAAGGAACACTGAAGCTTTCTTT
>TRBD1|TRBJ2-5|.|TRBV7-2
CASSSTGVQETQYF
TGTGCCAGCAGCTCGACAGGGGTCCAAGAGACCCAGTACTTC
>.|TRBJ2-5|.|TRBV9
CASSVAPDFQETQYF
TGTGCCAGCAGCGTAGCCCCGGACTTCCAAGAGACCCAGTACTTC
>.|TRBJ1-1|.|TRBV7-2
CASSIVGAGTEAFF
TGTGCCAGCAGCATAGTGGGGGCAGGCACTGAAGCTTTCTTT
>.|TRBJ1-2|.|TRBV30
CAWTGVGPYGYTF
TGTGCCTGGACGGGAGTGGGCCCCTATGGCTACACCTTC
>TRBD1|TRBJ2-5|.|TRBV19
CASSNPGGQETQYF
TGTGCCAGTAGTAACCCAGGGGGCCAAGAGACCCAGTACTTC
>.|TRBJ1-1|.|TRBV19
CASSILAEAFF
TGTGCCAGTAGTATTCTCGCCGAGGCTTTCTTT
>.|TRBJ1-1|.|TRBV5-5
CASSFQGNTEAFF
TGTGCCAGCAGCTTCCAGGGGAACACTGAAGCTTTCTTT
>TRBD1|TRBJ2-2|.|TRBV7-2
CASRRQGWDGELFF
TGTGCCAGCAGGCGACAGGGGTGGGACGGGGAGCTGTTTTTT
>.|TRBJ2-3|.|TRBV18
CASSPIELRGSVDTQYF
TGTGCCAGCTCACCAATTGAGCTACGGGGTTCAGTGGATACGCAGTATTTT
>TRBD1|TRBJ1-2|.|TRBV7-2
CASSLERGRDYGYTF
TGTGCCAGCAGCTTAGAGAGGGGGCGCGATTATGGCTACACCTTC
>.|TRBJ2-7|.|TRBV19
CASSMPTRGAGYEQYF
TGTGCCAGTAGTATGCCGACTCGCGGGGCGGGCTACGAGCAGTACTTC
>TRBD1|TRBJ1-4|.|TRBV6-1
CASSEWSEDRDEKLFF
TGTGCCAGCAGTGAATGGAGTGAGGACAGGGATGAAAAACTGTTTTTT
>.|TRBJ1-2|.|TRBV7-2
CASSPSGGTYGYTF
TGTGCCAGCAGCCCGTCGGGGGGGACCTATGGCTACACCTTC
>TRBD1|TRBJ1-4|.|TRBV5-1
CASSLRTGATNEKLFF
TGCGCCAGCAGCCTTAGGACAGGGGCAACTAATGAAAAACTGTTTTTT
>.|TRBJ1-6|.|TRBV7-3
CASRRQEDNSPLHF
TGTGCCAGCAGACGACAGGAGGATAATTCACCCCTCCACTTT
>.|TRBJ1-6|few|TRBV2
CASSKTGIDSPLHF
TGTGCCAGCAGTAAAACAGGGATAGATTCACCCCTCCACTTT
>.|TRBJ1-4|.|TRBV5-6
CASSVTGLTNEKLFF
TGTGCCAGCAGCGTAACAGGGTTAACTAATGAAAAACTGTTTTTT
>.|TRBJ1-5|.|TRBV5-1
CASSRYPPRERGQPQHF
TGCGCCAGCAGTCGGTATCCCCCCCGGGAACGGGGTCAGCCCCAGCATTTT
>.|TRBJ1-2|.|TRBV23-1
CASSQGTANYGYTF
TGCGCCAGCAGTCAAGGTACAGCTAACTATGGCTACACCTTC
>TRBD1|TRBJ1-4|.|TRBV5-1
CASSSSSGTGRPNEKLFF
TGCGCCAGCAGCTCCTCTTCCGGGACAGGGCGTCCAAATGAAAAACTGTTTTTT
>.|TRBJ1-2|.|TRBV30
CAWVREEYYGYTF
TGTGCCTGGGTCAGGGAAGAGTACTATGGCTACACCTTC
>.|TRBJ1-1|once|TRBV5-1
CASSLAGEGTEAFF
TGCGCCAGCAGCTTGGCCGGGGAGGGGACTGAAGCTTTCTTT
>.|TRBJ2-5|.|TRBV30
CAWSVIPQGRGETQYF
TGTGCCTGGAGTGTAATCCCCCAGGGTAGGGGGGAGACCCAGTACTTC
>.|TRBJ2-3|.|TRBV9
CASSDPGGNTDTQYF
TGTGCCAGCAGCGACCCGGGGGGCAATACAGATACGCAGTATTTT
>.|TRBJ1-4|.|TRBV7-2
CASSFSRGREKLFF
TGTGCCAGCAGCTTCAGCAGGGGTCGTGAAAAACTGTTTTTT
>TRBD1|TRBJ2-7|.|TRBV11-3
CASSLTGTVSYEQYF
TGTGCCAGCAGCTTAACCGGGACAGTCTCCTACGAGCAGTACTTC
>.|TRBJ1-3|.|TRBV5-6
CASSFAAGNTIYF
TGTGCCAGCAGCTTCGCGGCCGGAAACACCATATATTTT
>TRBD1|TRBJ2-5|.|TRBV6-1
CASLGTGGEETQYF
TGTGCCAGCCTGGGGACAGGGGGGGAAGAGACCCAGTACTTC
>TRBD1|TRBJ2-2|.|TRBV6-1
CATIRQGPTGELFF
TGTGCCACCATCAGACAGGGGCCCACCGGGGAGCTGTTTTTT
>TRBD2|TRBJ2-1|.|TRBV23-1
CASSQQSGLAGVNEQFF
TGCGCCAGCAGTCAACAATCAGGACTAGCGGGGGTCAATGAGCAGTTCTTC
>TRBD2|TRBJ2-3|.|TRBV11-2
CASSYGLAAVTSTDTQYF
TGTGCCAGCAGCTATGGACTAGCGGCCGTTACTAGCACAGATACGCAGTATTTT
>TRBD2|TRBJ2-3|.|TRBV4-3
CASSQDSSGGPDTQYF
TGCGCCAGCAGCCAAGATTCAAGCGGGGGGCCAGATACGCAGTATTTT
>TRBD1|TRBJ1-2|.|TRBV12-5
CASGLGQGDGYTF
TGTGCTAGTGGTTTGGGACAGGGGGATGGCTACACCTTC
>.|TRBJ1-1|.|TRBV7-8
CASSHRTLGVSAAGGAFF
TGTGCCAGCAGCCACAGGACCCTGGGGGTTTCGGCTGCCGGGGGAGCTTTCTTT
>.|TRBJ1-2|once|TRBV5-4
CASSLRGSNNGYTF
TGTGCCAGCAGCTTGAGAGGGAGTAATAATGGCTACACCTTC